This T cell receptor (beta chain) derives from a study of blood T cell repertoires in COVID-19. Overall study: PBMCs, B-cell-depleted T cells, or T cells provided the cDNA or gDNA that made up the material.

This clone was seen just once. How the authors handled the data: Estimates of nucleated cell counts were drawn from the amplification of reference gene primers. Sequencing used immunoSEQ multiplex PCR; TCRdb keeps in-frame clones, though not all of them. V, J and clone size are those of that table, while D and trimming were read from the DNA. The sample lists approximately 230,000 clones; around 86% were seen once. The CDR3 extends over 15 amino acids. CDR1 MRHNA and CDR2 SNTAGT come from the germline V gene. The ends lost 8 bases at V and 0 bases at J; junction bases unmatched: 10. The chain uses TRBV6-4 and TRBJ2-7; 7 bases are a match to TRBD1. The sequenced sample was peripheral blood. This clonotype originated in a man younger than 45 who had recovered from COVID-19. DNA of the CDR3: TGTGCCAGCCCCCGCAAACAGGGGAGCTCCTACGAGCAGTACTTC. This sequence encodes CASPRKQGSSYEQYF.